This is a list of T cell receptor beta chains from one sample in a study of T cells in localized non-small cell lung cancer. The method was immunoSEQ multiplex PCR; TCRdb's version includes in-frame clones alone and lacks a portion of them. This sample carries about 130,000 clones, around 92% of them seen once, and the ten largest clones take over 1.5%. Sequences were derived from peripheral blood, sampled before any cancer treatment. Source of these receptors: a female donor over 55 with stage I lung adenocarcinoma. CDR3s include the opening cysteine and the closing phenylalanine or tryptophan. D genes are given only for firm matches. Only part of the rows carry a size: once, few, many, or a class if the clone is expanded.

CDR3,DNA,J,V,D,size
CASSPPFAEQFF,TGTGCCAGCAGCCCCCCGTTTGCTGAGCAGTTCTTC,TRBJ2-1,TRBV7-2,-,-
CAWSVRIRTGADEQYF,TGTGCCTGGAGTGTACGGATTCGGACAGGGGCCGACGAGCAGTACTTC,TRBJ2-7,TRBV30,TRBD1,-
CASSSPPGQLNEQFF,TGTGCCAGCAGCTCTCCCCCGGGACAGCTCAATGAGCAGTTCTTC,TRBJ2-1,TRBV7-9,TRBD1,-
CATRRTAAYEQYF,TGTGCCACCAGGCGGACAGCTGCCTACGAGCAGTACTTC,TRBJ2-7,TRBV25-1,-,once
CSVEEGIQYF,TGCAGCGTTGAAGAAGGTATTCAGTACTTC,TRBJ2-4,TRBV29-1,-,-
CASRPSLSGANNEQFF,TGTGCCAGCAGACCTTCCCTTAGCGGGGCAAACAATGAGCAGTTCTTC,TRBJ2-1,TRBV5-4,TRBD2,-
CAIGGEGSGLTDTQYF,TGTGCCATCGGCGGTGAGGGGAGCGGCCTCACAGATACGCAGTATTTT,TRBJ2-3,TRBV7-9,-,-
CASSLAGGDYGCTF,TGCGCCAGCAGCTTGGCAGGGGGGGATTATGGCTGCACCTTC,TRBJ1-2,TRBV5-1,TRBD1,-
CASRTQGIYGYTF,TGTGCCAGCAGAACACAGGGAATCTATGGCTACACCTTC,TRBJ1-2,TRBV5-8,-,-
CASRMGGRGTEQFF,TGTGCCAGCAGGATGGGGGGCAGGGGGACTGAGCAGTTCTTC,TRBJ2-1,TRBV5-8,-,-
CASSWVVGVNEQFF,TGTGCCAGCAGCTGGGTTGTAGGGGTCAATGAGCAGTTCTTC,TRBJ2-1,TRBV7-9,-,-
CACPPLAGNTGELFF,TGTGCCTGCCCGCCACTGGCGGGAAACACCGGGGAGCTGTTTTTT,TRBJ2-2,TRBV30,-,-
CASSSMTKSGGANVLTF,TGTGCCAGCAGCTCGATGACGAAAAGCGGTGGGGCCAACGTCCTGACTTTC,TRBJ2-6,TRBV7-2,-,-
CASSVQGVGYTF,TGTGCCAGCAGTGTCCAGGGGGTCGGCTACACCTTC,TRBJ1-2,TRBV28,TRBD1,-
CASTPWVFGSYEQYF,TGTGCCAGCACCCCATGGGTCTTTGGGTCCTACGAGCAGTACTTC,TRBJ2-7,TRBV6-9,-,-
CAISGGPGTDTQYF,TGTGCCATCAGTGGAGGGCCAGGCACAGATACGCAGTATTTT,TRBJ2-3,TRBV10-3,-,-
CASFPRTISGNTIYF,TGTGCCAGCTTCCCCAGGACAATCTCTGGAAACACCATATATTTT,TRBJ1-3,TRBV6-5,-,-
CAVRTSGGQETQYF,TGTGCCGTCAGGACTAGCGGGGGCCAAGAGACCCAGTACTTC,TRBJ2-5,TRBV15,TRBD2,-
CASSRFDRVDRTEAFF,TGTGCCAGCTCAAGGTTTGACAGGGTAGATCGGACTGAAGCTTTCTTT,TRBJ1-1,TRBV18,TRBD1,-
CASSLYMRDFGNEQFF,-,TRBJ2-1,TRBV27,-,-
CASSGRADSYEQYF,TGTGCCAGCAGCGGGAGGGCCGACTCCTACGAGCAGTACTTC,TRBJ2-7,TRBV5-4,TRBD2,-
CASSLLTGANVLTF,TGTGCCAGCAGTTTACTGACTGGGGCCAACGTCCTGACTTTC,TRBJ2-6,TRBV27,-,-
CASSGIEGDLYEQYF,TGCGCCAGCAGTGGGATAGAGGGTGACCTTTACGAGCAGTACTTC,TRBJ2-7,TRBV10-2,-,-
CASSPPTRLGTEAFF,TGTGCCAGCTCACCCCCCACCCGACTTGGCACTGAAGCTTTCTTT,TRBJ1-1,TRBV18,-,-
CASRGRRDTGELFF,TGCGCCAGCAGGGGTAGAAGGGACACCGGGGAGCTGTTTTTT,TRBJ2-2,TRBV10-1,-,-
CASSRDRGLLDTQYF,TGTGCCAGCAGCCGCGACAGGGGGCTTTTAGATACGCAGTATTTT,TRBJ2-3,TRBV11-3,TRBD1,-
CASSLDSGRARDTQYF,TGTGCCAGCAGCTTGGATAGCGGGAGGGCCAGGGATACGCAGTATTTT,TRBJ2-3,TRBV5-6,TRBD2,once
CASSLLAGVSNEQFF,TGTGCCAGCAGTTTACTAGCGGGAGTGAGCAATGAGCAGTTCTTC,TRBJ2-1,TRBV27,TRBD2,-
CASSVSIQGFGTDTQYF,TGTGCCAGCAGCGTCAGTATCCAGGGGTTTGGCACAGATACGCAGTATTTT,TRBJ2-3,TRBV9,-,-
CASRPGYNEQFF,TGTGCCAGCAGGCCCGGTTACAATGAGCAGTTCTTC,TRBJ2-1,TRBV2,-,-
CASSLDRVSYEQYF,TGTGCCAGCAGCTTGGACAGGGTTAGCTACGAGCAGTACTTC,TRBJ2-7,TRBV11-1,TRBD1,-
CASSRRTSGSQTQYF,TGTGCCAGCAGCCGAAGGACTAGCGGGAGTCAGACCCAGTACTTC,TRBJ2-5,TRBV6-5,TRBD2,once
CSVRIAGGRNTQYF,TGCAGCGTAAGAATAGCGGGAGGGCGGAATACGCAGTATTTT,TRBJ2-3,TRBV29-1,TRBD2,-
CASSPGLDEAKNIQYF,TGTGCCAGCTCGCCGGGACTAGACGAAGCCAAAAACATTCAGTACTTC,TRBJ2-4,TRBV18,TRBD2,-
CASRTQGNTGELFF,TGTGCCAGCAGGACTCAGGGGAACACCGGGGAGCTGTTTTTT,TRBJ2-2,TRBV6-1,-,-
CASSADRISTGELFF,TGTGCCAGCAGCGCCGACAGGATTTCCACCGGGGAGCTGTTTTTT,TRBJ2-2,TRBV7-8,-,-
CASSILAGEVGEQYF,TGTGCCAGCAGTATCCTAGCGGGAGAGGTGGGTGAGCAGTACTTC,TRBJ2-7,TRBV28,TRBD2,-
CAIKDRGLGETQYF,TGTGCCATCAAGGACAGGGGGCTAGGGGAGACCCAGTACTTC,TRBJ2-5,TRBV10-3,TRBD1,once
CAIGYGETQYF,TGTGCCATCGGCTACGGGGAGACCCAGTACTTC,TRBJ2-5,TRBV10-3,-,-
CASIAGGNTDTQYF,TGTGCCAGCATAGCGGGGGGAAACACAGATACGCAGTATTTT,TRBJ2-3,TRBV28,TRBD2,-
CASSPLLTGIAGVADTQYF,TGTGCCAGCTCACCACTACTGACGGGAATAGCGGGAGTGGCGGATACGCAGTATTTT,TRBJ2-3,TRBV18,TRBD2,-
CASSLRGTRRWETQYF,TGTGCCAGCAGCTTGAGAGGGACTAGGAGATGGGAGACCCAGTACTTC,TRBJ2-5,TRBV5-6,TRBD2,-